This TCR beta chain is from a study of T-cell reconstitution after alpha-beta-depleted transplantation in children. Unique molecular identifiers were incorporated into the prepared TCRbeta library. One entry per CDR3 protein results from TCRdb running MiXCR on the PCR reads. Here the sample spans roughly 420,000 distinct CDR3 sequences, around 15% being singletons. This TCR came from a boy younger than two who had a stem cell transplant for Wiskott-Aldrich syndrome, so the T cells may come from the graft donor. The sample consisted of PBMCs, mostly from graft donor cells, taken 360 days after TCRalphabeta/CD19-depleted stem cell transplant.

The CDR3 reads CASSLFSSITDTQYF. CDR3 bases: TGTGCCAGCAGCTTATTTTCTTCCATCACAGATACGCAGTATTTT. V usage is TRBV7-8 and J usage is TRBJ2-3, with unresolved D. CDR1 and CDR2 (germline): SGHVS, FQNEAQ. V was cut by 2 bases and J by 2 bases, with 11 bases left in between. The CDR3 spans 15 residues.